These 31 T cell receptor beta chains came from one sample sequenced in a study of beta chain features in type 1 diabetes. Study outcomes and limitations: Moderate but significant shortening of TCRB CDR3s was recorded in all four CD4+ subsets from Type 1 diabetes patients.

The isolated RNA, all of it, was reverse transcribed, so expressed TCRB transcripts were what got sequenced. Sequenced by immunoSEQ multiplex PCR; TCRdb stores in-frame clones only, minus some. Among about 650,000 clones listed, approximately 13% were seen once. No antigen is known for these receptors. The source material was naive CD4+ T cells from blood. The source is a man between 25 and 39 years old with type 1 diabetes.

There are a few counts of this clone. CDR3 in amino acids: CAITSQSTDTQYF. Written as DNA, the CDR3 is TGTGCCATCACTTCCCAGAGCACAGATACGCAGTATTTT. The chain links TRBV10-3 to TRBJ2-3; D remains ambiguous. V shed 7 bases and J shed 0 bases, with 8 bases lying between them. The germline CDR1 and CDR2 sequences are ENHRY and SYGVKD. The CDR3 length is 13 residues.

This clone was seen only a few times. V is TRBV6-1 and J is TRBJ2-2; TRBD1 is a possible D gene (6 bases). Germline-derived CDR1 and CDR2 are MNHNS and SASEGT. This CDR3 has 14 residues. Trimming left V 6 bases short and J 5 bases short, with 13 bases between. The CDR3 nucleotides are TGTGCCAGCAGCCCGGGACACAGTACCGGGGAGCTGTTTTTT. Its protein product is CASSPGHSTGELFF.

The sample holds a few counts of this clone. The chain uses TRBV2 and TRBJ2-2; D not resolved. The V and J ends lost 4 bases and 6 bases respectively, with 9 bases between them. The CDR3 loop spans 13 amino acids. From germline, CDR1 is SNHLY and CDR2 FYNNEI. CDR3 nucleotide sequence: TGTGCCAGCAGTGGGTGGACCTCCGGGGAGCTGTTTTTT. This gives the protein CASSGWTSGELFF.

V and J are TRBV13 and TRBJ2-2, with D possibly TRBD1 on 6 matching bases. CDR3 size: 17 residues. V lost 4 bases, J lost 2 bases, and 17 bases lay in between. Germline assignment: CDR1 PRHDT and CDR2 FYEKMQ (reference sequence). The CDR3 DNA follows: TGTGCCAGCAGCTCATATGGGACACGTCCCAACACCGGGGAGCTGTTTTTT. It specifies CASSSYGTRPNTGELFF.

The chain carries TRBV7-2 and TRBJ1-5; D is uncertain. The germline gives CDR1 SGHTA, CDR2 FQGNSA. Between the trimmed V and J ends, which lost 2 bases and 6 bases, there was a span of 8 bases. The CDR3 runs 13 residues. Here the CDR3 DNA reads TGTGCCAGCAGCTTATCAACCGGTCAGCCCCAGCATTTT. It encodes CASSLSTGQPQHF.

The V call is TRBV29-1, the J call TRBJ1-5; 8 nucleotides match TRBD1. This CDR3 is built from 14 residues. CDR1 and CDR2 (germline): SQVTM, ANQGSEA. Losses at the gene ends were 4 bases for V and 6 bases for J; bases not matched to a gene: 8. The CDR3 DNA is TGCAGCGTTGCTGCAGGGGGCTATGGTCAGCCCCAGCATTTT. Encoded protein: CSVAAGGYGQPQHF.

The chain has TRBV7-9 and TRBJ2-7; D perhaps matches TRBD1 (5 bases). The CDR3 has 11 amino acids. The germline V gene encodes CDR1 SEHNR and CDR2 FQNEAQ (reference sequence). Trimming pared 3 bases from V and 8 bases from J, leaving 8 bases between. CDR3 sequence: CASSFQGKQYF. DNA of the CDR3: TGTGCCAGCAGCTTCCAGGGAAAGCAGTACTTC.

V and J are TRBV6-1 and TRBJ1-4, with D possibly being TRBD1 (5 bases). The CDR3 sequence is 15 residues long. V lost 8 bases and J lost 0, with 13 bases in between. Germline assignment: CDR1 MNHNS and CDR2 SASEGT. Written as DNA, the CDR3 is TGTGCCAGCGGTACAGGATTCGCAACTAATGAAAAACTGTTTTTT. Protein product: CASGTGFATNEKLFF.

DNA for the CDR3: TGTGCCAGCAGCGTAGATCTGGGGACAGGGTACAATTCACCCCTCCACTTT. Translated: CASSVDLGTGYNSPLHF. The chain couples TRBV9 to TRBJ1-6; 9 bases fit TRBD1. With 0 bases clipped from V and 7 bases from J, the junction kept 8 bases outside the gene matches. Looked up from germline, CDR1 is SGDLS and CDR2 is YYNGEE. CDR3 length equals 17 residues.

This sequence joins TRBV14 and TRBJ2-1; D is possibly TRBD1 (6 bases). CDR1 is SGHDN, CDR2 FVKESK, per germline. This CDR3 comprises 16 residues. The ends were cut back, 1 base at V and 2 bases at J, with 12 bases in the middle. CDR3 sequence reads: CASSQGTAFPYNEQFF. The CDR3 nucleotides read TGTGCCAGCAGCCAAGGGACAGCCTTCCCCTACAATGAGCAGTTCTTC.

The chain joins TRBV7-2 to TRBJ1-6, with 7 positions matching TRBD1. The trim removed 3 bases at V and 8 bases at J, leaving 10 bases unmatched. There are 16 residues in the CDR3. Germline CDR1 SGHTA, CDR2 FQGNSA. The CDR3 region has the DNA TGTGCCAGCAGCTTTCAAGGGGGCAGGGGTTATTCACCCCTCCACTTT. Translating it yields CASSFQGGRGYSPLHF.

This clone was detected a few times. The V gene is TRBV20-1, the J gene TRBJ1-2; tentatively, D is TRBD1 (5 bases). Germline V gives CDR1 DFQATT, CDR2 SNEGSKA (reference sequence). Deletions cut 6 bases from V and 6 bases from J, with 11 bases between. CDR3 size: 11 residues. CDR3 DNA: TGCAGTGCGAACAGGAAGGATGGCTACACCTTC. Protein: CSANRKDGYTF.

This clone showed up just a few times. CDR3 sequence reads: CASSQDGSTDSYEQYF. CDR3 DNA sequence: TGCGCCAGCAGCCAAGATGGATCAACCGATTCCTACGAGCAGTACTTC. The rearrangement uses TRBV4-3 and TRBJ2-7, with D unresolved. CDR1 and CDR2 (germline): LGHNA, YSLEER. CDR3 length: 16 residues. Trimming removed 0 bases from V and 1 base from J, with 13 bases in between.

This clone was seen a few times. V gene TRBV27 combines with J gene TRBJ2-7; TRBD1 is a possible D gene (5 bases). The V gene's germline CDR1 is MNHEY and CDR2 SMNVEV (reference sequence). V lost 4 bases and J lost 1, with 11 bases in between. CDR3 size: 14 residues. Here the CDR3 reads CASSSGIRSYEQYF. CDR3 in DNA: TGTGCCAGCAGTTCAGGGATCAGGTCCTACGAGCAGTACTTC.

This sequence joins TRBV25-1 and TRBJ2-7, with D possibly matching TRBD1 (5 bases). Germline V CDR1 and CDR2: MGHDK, SYGVNS. This CDR3 comprises 12 residues. V lost 6 bases, J lost 5 bases, and 11 bases lay in between. The chain's CDR3 is CASRTWGHEQYF. The CDR3 region has the DNA TGTGCCAGCAGGACATGGGGCCACGAGCAGTACTTC.

V and J are TRBV27 and TRBJ1-6; tentatively, D is TRBD1 (5 bases). The V gene's germline CDR1 is MNHEY and CDR2 SMNVEV (reference sequence). Trimming took 3 bases from V and 7 from J, leaving 16 bases between them. This CDR3 is 16 amino acids long. CDR3: CASSFTPGPQNSPLHF. In DNA, the CDR3 is TGTGCCAGCAGTTTCACTCCGGGACCCCAAAATTCACCCCTCCACTTT.

The rearrangement uses TRBV9 and TRBJ2-3; TRBD1 is a possible D gene (5 bases). The CDR3 is 13 amino acids. V dropped 2 bases and J dropped 6 bases, with 10 bases sitting between them. Germline V gene data show CDR1 as SGDLS and CDR2 as YYNGEE. The CDR3 bases are TGTGCCAGCAGCGTTCCAGGGTCGGATACGCAGTATTTT. Translated, it gives CASSVPGSDTQYF. The full variable domain, in which reference TRBV9 and TRBJ2-3 provide the parts outside the CDR3, is DSGVTQTPKHLITATGQRVTLRCSPRSGDLSVYWYQQSLDQGLQFLIQYYNGEERAKGNILERFSAQQFPDLHSELNLSSLELGDSALYFCASSVPGSDTQYFGPGTRLTVL.

The chain joins TRBV9 to TRBJ2-7; perhaps TRBD2 as D (7 bases). Germline CDR1 SGDLS, CDR2 YYNGEE. The CDR3 spans 18 residues. V was trimmed by 4 bases and J by 0 bases, leaving 23 bases between them. The CDR3 DNA is TGTGCCAGCAGCCCCCATGGGGGGGGGCAGACGAGCTCCTACGAGCAGTACTTC. Residues: CASSPHGGGQTSSYEQYF.

The V call is TRBV7-2, the J call TRBJ2-5, with a possible D match to TRBD2 (5 bases). The germline gives CDR1 SGHTA, CDR2 FQGNSA. V gave up 2 bases and J gave up 2 bases, with 9 bases separating them. This CDR3 region has 14 residues. CDR3 bases: TGTGCCAGCAGCTTATTTCGGGAACAAGAGACCCAGTACTTC. It yields the protein CASSLFREQETQYF.

The sample holds a few counts of this clone. The V call is TRBV30, the J call TRBJ2-7, with D tentatively TRBD2 (6 bases). CDR3 length: 15 residues. Trimming pared 1 base from V and 0 bases from J, leaving 13 bases between. Germline V CDR1 and CDR2: GTSNPN, SVGIG (reference sequence). The CDR3 region has the DNA TGTGCCTGGAGTGCGACCGGGACTGCCTCCTACGAGCAGTACTTC. As protein: CAWSATGTASYEQYF.

This clone was observed a few times. The chain combines TRBV6-1 with TRBJ1-2; TRBD1 might be the D (5 bases). Germline CDR1 MNHNS, CDR2 SASEGT. This CDR3 region has 15 residues. Trimming took off 5 bases at V and 5 bases at J, with 18 bases between the two ends. CDR3 sequence reads: CASSSVGRDLYGYTF. In DNA form, the CDR3 reads TGTGCCAGCAGTTCCGTCGGACGGGACCTTTATGGCTACACCTTC.

The chain links TRBV27 to TRBJ1-2, with TRBD1 as a possible D gene (5 bases). Trimming shortened V by 5 bases and J by 8 bases, and 18 bases separated the two germline ends. CDR1 and CDR2 from the germline V gene are MNHEY and SMNVEV (reference sequence). The CDR3 runs 14 residues. CDR3 amino acids: CASSPPGQGEGYTF. The DNA for the CDR3 is TGTGCCAGCAGTCCCCCGGGGCAGGGCGAGGGCTACACCTTC.

In this sample, this clone turned up a few times. V is TRBV19 and J is TRBJ2-7, with TRBD1 matching over 12 bases. The CDR3 sequence is 13 residues long. CDR1 is LNHDA and CDR2 is SQIVND in the germline V gene (reference sequence). V was clipped by 5 bases and J by 6 bases; unmatched bases: 2. In DNA form, the CDR3 reads TGTGCCAGTAGTGGGACAGGGGGCGGCGAGCAGTACTTC. This sequence encodes CASSGTGGGEQYF.

This rearrangement joins TRBV15 to TRBJ2-5; D is undetermined. The V gene's germline CDR1 is LNHNV and CDR2 YYDKDF (reference sequence). The V gene lost 0 bases and the J gene lost 8 bases, with 16 bases spanning the gap. The CDR3 has 15 residues. CDR3: CATSRERGPSSTQYF. The DNA of the CDR3 is TGTGCCACCAGCAGAGAGAGAGGACCGTCTTCAACCCAGTACTTC.

V and J are TRBV9 and TRBJ2-1; TRBD1 agrees at 10 bases. Germline values: CDR1 SGDLS, CDR2 YYNGEE. The length of the CDR3 is 14 residues. Unmatched junction bases numbered 2, after V lost 2 bases and J lost 6 bases. CDR3 region: CASSVWTGGNEQFF. The CDR3 nucleotides are TGTGCCAGCAGCGTCTGGACAGGGGGCAATGAGCAGTTCTTC.

This clone was seen a few times. This chain connects TRBV5-4 to TRBJ2-1; no reliable D call. CDR3 length: 13 amino acids. V was pared by 2 bases and J by 9 bases, with 12 bases between. Germline V lookup: CDR1 SGHNT, CDR2 YYREEE (reference sequence). The CDR3 bases are TGTGCCAGCAGCTTCATCGCCGATGGTGAGCAGTTCTTC. Residues: CASSFIADGEQFF.

The chain joins TRBV5-1 to TRBJ1-4; D may be TRBD1 (5 bases). Trimming removed 4 bases from V and 8 bases from J, with 15 bases in between. This CDR3 spans 14 amino acids. Germline assignment: CDR1 SGHRS and CDR2 YFSETQ. CDR3 residues: CASSLPEPGEKLFF. DNA for the CDR3: TGCGCCAGCAGCCTCCCCGAACCAGGGGAAAAACTGTTTTTT. Variable domain in full (rest from reference TRBV5-1 and TRBJ1-4): KAGVTQTPRYLIKTRGQQVTLSCSPISGHRSVSWYQQTPGQGLQFLFEYFSETQRNKGNFPGRFSGRQFSNSRSEMNVSTLELGDSALYLCASSLPEPGEKLFFGSGTQLSVL.

This chain uses TRBV25-1 with TRBJ2-5; weak D call: TRBD1 (6 bases). The CDR3 contains 14 residues. CDR1 MGHDK and CDR2 SYGVNS come from the germline V gene. V lost 5 bases, J lost 2 bases, and 12 bases lay in between. The CDR3 bases are TGTGCCAGCAGTCTGTTAGGACAGCAAGAGACCCAGTACTTC. This gives the protein CASSLLGQQETQYF.

Regarding this clone: Other DNA sequences in this sample translate to the same CDR3. The rearrangement uses TRBV5-4 and TRBJ1-6; D is undetermined. From germline, CDR1 is SGHNT and CDR2 YYREEE (reference sequence). The CDR3 consists of 13 residues. Trimming shortened V by 0 bases and J by 7 bases, and 5 bases separated the two germline ends. CDR3 sequence: CASSLDRNSPLHF. The CDR3 DNA reads as TGTGCCAGCAGCTTGGACAGAAATTCACCCCTCCACTTT. The entire variable domain, with the rest obtained from reference TRBV5-4 and TRBJ1-6, is as follows: ETGVTQSPTHLIKTRGQQVTLRCSSQSGHNTVSWYQQALGQGPQFIFQYYREEENGRGNFPPRFSGLQFPNYSSELNVNALELDDSALYLCASSLDRNSPLHFGNGTRLTVT.

J is TRBJ2-7 and V is TRBV5-4; 7 bases agree with TRBD1. After removal of 0 bases from V and 2 bases from J, the junction contained 5 bases not matched to a gene. This CDR3 is built from 15 residues. Germline V lookup: CDR1 SGHNT, CDR2 YYREEE (reference sequence). DNA for the CDR3: TGTGCCAGCAGCTTGGGGGGAGACAGGGCCTACGAGCAGTACTTC. It yields the protein CASSLGGDRAYEQYF.

The chain couples TRBV18 to TRBJ1-6; a weak D match, TRBD1 (6 bases). The CDR3 is made up of 16 amino acids. The V gene lost 0 bases and the J gene lost 5 bases, with 11 bases spanning the gap. CDR1 is KGHSH and CDR2 is LQKENI in the germline V gene. The CDR3 nucleotides are TGTGCCAGCTCACCACCTTCCGCAGGGGATAATTCACCCCTCCACTTT. Its protein is CASSPPSAGDNSPLHF. Drawing the rest from reference TRBV18 and TRBJ1-6, the complete variable domain is NAGVMQNPRHLVRRRGQEARLRCSPMKGHSHVYWYRQLPEEGLKFMVYLQKENIIDESGMPKERFSAEFPKEGPSILRIQQVVRGDSAAYFCASSPPSAGDNSPLHFGNGTRLTVT.